One sample yielded the 31 T cell receptor beta chains listed below, sequenced in a study of T cells in Graves' hyperthyroidism and ophthalmopathy. Template material for amplifying TCR beta CDR3 regions consisted of RNA transcripts. TCR CDR3 regions were first amplified by RT-PCR with HTBI primers. TCRdb recomputed calls from the multiplex PCR reads with MiXCR, one row per CDR3 protein. The sample has some 140,000 distinct CDR3 sequences; around 20% are singletons. Sequenced: blood. These receptor sequences come from a woman aged 45-65 years with Graves' hyperthyroidism that later progressed to Graves' ophthalmopathy.

This clonotype has ten or more counts. The gene calls are TRBV7-9 and TRBJ2-7; 9 bases line up with TRBD1. V trimming: 3 bases; J trimming: 5 bases; junction bases outside the gene matches: 5. CDR1 and CDR2 (germline): SEHNR, FQNEAQ (reference sequence). The CDR3 runs to 14 residues. CDR3 residues: CASSFGTGYDEQYF. As DNA, the CDR3 is TGTGCCAGCAGCTTCGGGACAGGGTATGACGAGCAGTACTTC.

This clonotype appeared many times. The chain has TRBV28 and TRBJ1-1; D perhaps matches TRBD1 (5 bases). There are 11 residues in the CDR3. In germline, CDR1 is MDHEN, CDR2 SYDVKM. V lost 6 bases and J 10 bases, leaving 12 bases between the germline ends. The CDR3 protein is CASSPNQGAFF. CDR3 in DNA: TGTGCCAGCAGCCCTAACCAGGGAGCTTTCTTT.

At least ten counts were recorded for this clonotype. J is TRBJ1-1 and V is TRBV5-1, with a tentative D call TRBD1 (6 bases). V was shortened by 1 base and J by 4 bases, with 11 bases between the two germline ends. The CDR3 spans 14 residues. Germline CDR1 reads SGHRS; CDR2 reads YFSETQ. Here the CDR3 DNA reads TGCGCCAGCAGCTTGTTGGGGGGCACCACTGAAGCTTTCTTT. This encodes CASSLLGGTTEAFF.

The chain carries TRBV28 and TRBJ2-3; 7 bases are shared with TRBD2. Trimming at V came to 1 base and at J to 6 bases, leaving 10 bases not matched to a gene. The CDR3 is made up of 16 amino acids. Germline loops: CDR1 MDHEN, CDR2 SYDVKM. The CDR3 DNA is TGTGCCAGCAGTTTATTGAGGGGAGGGCCCTCGGATACGCAGTATTTT. This translates into CASSLLRGGPSDTQYF. The whole variable domain, remainder taken from reference TRBV28 and TRBJ2-3, is DVKVTQSSRYLVKRTGEKVFLECVQDMDHENMFWYRQDPGLGLRLIYFSYDVKMKEKGDIPEGYSVSREKKERFSLILESASTNQTSMYLCASSLLRGGPSDTQYFGPGTRLTVL.

The chain recombines TRBV7-2 with TRBJ2-7; D unclear. The germline V and J ends were trimmed by 6 bases and 2 bases, with 14 bases remaining between them. CDR1 and CDR2 from the germline V gene are SGHTA and FQGNSA. The length of the CDR3 is 14 residues. The CDR3, as DNA: TGTGCCAGCAGTTCATCTGACGGACCCTACGAGCAGTACTTC. As protein: CASSSSDGPYEQYF.

The J gene is TRBJ2-7, the V gene TRBV19, with a weak D call TRBD1 (6 bases). This CDR3 contains 15 residues. Germline V gives CDR1 LNHDA, CDR2 SQIVND (reference sequence). The V end was cut by 3 bases, the J end by 6 bases, with 18 bases between. This CDR3 is CASSIHTGLRGEQYF. CDR3 sequence (DNA): TGTGCCAGTAGTATCCACACAGGGTTGCGTGGCGAGCAGTACTTC.

This clonotype was counted at least ten times. The chain has TRBV20-1 and TRBJ2-5; D is unresolved. With 3 bases removed from V and 5 bases from J, the gap between germline ends came to 7 bases. Germline V lookup: CDR1 DFQATT, CDR2 SNEGSKA (reference sequence). The CDR3 extends over 11 amino acids. This CDR3 reads CSAREGETQYF. The CDR3, as DNA: TGCAGTGCTAGGGAAGGGGAGACCCAGTACTTC.

A word on this clonotype: It may be a read error: a sequence one base away is much more abundant. The chain employs TRBV5-1 and TRBJ2-7; 7 nucleotides agree with TRBD1. The CDR3 contains 13 residues. Germline V gives CDR1 SGHRS, CDR2 YFSETQ. Trimming took 4 bases from V and 6 from J; bases not matched to a gene: 7. CDR3 amino acids: CASSRDRSCEQYF. CDR3 nucleotides: TGCGCCAGCAGCCGGGACAGAAGCTGCGAGCAGTACTTC.

This clonotype has a count of ten or more. J is TRBJ2-1 and V is TRBV5-1; 7 nucleotides align to TRBD1. V shed 4 bases, J shed 1 base, and the junction held 5 bases outside the gene matches. Germline CDR1 and CDR2: SGHRS and YFSETQ. This CDR3 spans 15 amino acids. CDR3: CASSVTGVSYNEQFF. The DNA for the CDR3 is TGCGCCAGCAGCGTCACAGGGGTTTCCTACAATGAGCAGTTCTTC.

This clonotype was observed at least ten times. The CDR3 spells CSASGRGEFGYEQYF. Written as DNA, the CDR3 is TGCAGTGCTAGTGGTCGGGGAGAGTTTGGCTACGAGCAGTACTTC. The rearrangement links TRBV20-1 to TRBJ2-7; perhaps TRBD2 as D (5 bases). CDR1 and CDR2 from the germline V gene are DFQATT and SNEGSKA (reference sequence). The CDR3 sequence is 15 residues long. V lost 3 bases to trimming and J lost 3 bases, with 18 bases between them.

There are a few counts of this clonotype. The V call is TRBV28, the J call TRBJ1-5; D unclear. Trimming removed 0 bases from V and 5 bases from J, with 8 bases in between. Germline values: CDR1 MDHEN, CDR2 SYDVKM. The CDR3 has 14 residues. The DNA for the CDR3 is TGTGCCAGCAGTTTATGGGAGGGAGATCAGCCCCAGCATTTT. Translated: CASSLWEGDQPQHF.

The chain links TRBV5-1 to TRBJ1-3, with D uncertain. The CDR3 loop spans 13 amino acids. The V end lost 2 bases, the J end lost 4 bases, and 7 bases lay between the germline ends. Germline CDR1 SGHRS, CDR2 YFSETQ. CDR3 amino acids: CASSFHTGNTIYF. CDR3 coding DNA: TGCGCCAGCAGCTTTCATACGGGAAACACCATATATTTT.

The J gene is TRBJ1-3, the V gene TRBV13, with D perhaps TRBD1 (6 bases). Germline CDR1 is PRHDT and CDR2 is FYEKMQ (reference sequence). Trimming shortened V by 2 bases and J by 5 bases, and 10 bases separated the two germline ends. The CDR3 sequence is 14 residues long. CDR3 residues: CASSLTGARNTIYF. CDR3 nucleotides: TGTGCCAGCAGCTTAACGGGGGCGAGAAACACCATATATTTT.

This clonotype was detected many times. The chain employs TRBV6-1 and TRBJ2-7; 10 nucleotides agree with TRBD1. This CDR3 spans 13 amino acids. Unmatched junction bases numbered 0, after V lost 4 bases and J lost 3 bases. Germline loops: CDR1 MNHNS, CDR2 SASEGT. The chain's CDR3 is CASSGTGGYEQYF. The CDR3 DNA reads as TGTGCCAGCAGTGGGACAGGGGGCTACGAGCAGTACTTC.

This clonotype appeared many times. For the CDR3, the DNA is TGCGCCAGCAGCCAAGACCGGGACAGGGATGGCTACACCTTC. This encodes CASSQDRDRDGYTF. V is TRBV4-3 and J is TRBJ1-2; 9 nucleotides agree with TRBD1. This CDR3 is built from 14 residues. Losses at the gene ends were 0 bases for V and 6 bases for J; bases not matched to a gene: 2. CDR1 and CDR2 from the germline V gene are LGHNA and YSLEER.

This clonotype was counted a few times. V is TRBV14 and J is TRBJ1-3; 7 bases are shared with TRBD1. The CDR3 loop spans 14 amino acids. The germline CDR1 and CDR2 sequences are SGHDN and FVKESK. After removal of 4 bases from V and 2 bases from J, the junction contained 2 bases not matched to a gene. The CDR3 protein is CASSRTGAGNTIYF. The CDR3 DNA sequence: TGTGCCAGCAGCCGGACAGGAGCTGGAAACACCATATATTTT.

This rearrangement joins TRBV20-1 to TRBJ2-1, with 10 bases lining up with TRBD2. V lost 3 bases and J lost 6; bases outside the gene matches: 2. The CDR3 runs 13 residues. From germline, CDR1 is DFQATT and CDR2 SNEGSKA (reference sequence). CDR3 amino acids: CSARLAGVNEQFF. CDR3 sequence (DNA): TGCAGTGCTAGGCTAGCGGGAGTCAATGAGCAGTTCTTC.

The chain links TRBV7-9 to TRBJ2-3; 7 bases are a match to TRBD2. Germline trimming cut 5 bases from V and 3 bases from J; bases unmatched to any gene: 11. The germline V gene encodes CDR1 SEHNR and CDR2 FQNEAQ (reference sequence). This CDR3 is 16 amino acids long. In nucleotides, the CDR3 is TGTGCCAGCAGCCCAGGGACGCGGGAGAGTACAGATACGCAGTATTTT. It specifies CASSPGTRESTDTQYF. Combining the CDR3 with reference TRBV7-9 and TRBJ2-3 gives the whole variable domain DTGVSQNPRHKITKRGQNVTFRCDPISEHNRLYWYRQTLGQGPEFLTYFQNEAQLEKSRLLSDRFSAERPKGSFSTLEIQRTEQGDSAMYLCASSPGTRESTDTQYFGPGTRLTVL.

The chain uses TRBV18 and TRBJ1-5; unclear D gene. In germline, CDR1 is KGHSH, CDR2 LQKENI. The length of the CDR3 is 13 residues. V dropped 10 bases and J dropped 0 bases, with 10 bases sitting between them. The CDR3 region is CATTAGSNQPQHF. The CDR3 coding sequence is TGTGCCACAACGGCGGGTAGCAATCAGCCCCAGCATTTT.

The J gene is TRBJ2-3, the V gene TRBV11-2; no clear D gene. The ends were cut back, 1 base at V and 4 bases at J, with 9 bases in the middle. CDR1 and CDR2 from the germline V gene are SGHAT and FQNNGV. This CDR3 spans 14 amino acids. The CDR3: CASSLASSPDTQYF. CDR3 nucleotides: TGTGCCAGCAGCTTAGCCTCAAGCCCAGATACGCAGTATTTT. Combining the CDR3 with reference TRBV11-2 and TRBJ2-3 gives the whole variable domain EAGVAQSPRYKIIEKRQSVAFWCNPISGHATLYWYQQILGQGPKLLIQFQNNGVVDDSQLPKDRFSAERLKGVDSTLKIQPAKLEDSAVYLCASSLASSPDTQYFGPGTRLTVL.

This clonotype has a count of ten or more. This rearrangement joins TRBV7-9 to TRBJ2-3; D unclear. Germline-derived CDR1 and CDR2 are SEHNR and FQNEAQ (reference sequence). V lost 0 bases and J lost 6, with 10 bases in between. CDR3 length equals 14 residues. Written as DNA, the CDR3 is TGTGCCAGCAGCTTAGCGACGGCCGCGGATACGCAGTATTTT. Amino acids: CASSLATAADTQYF.

In this sample, this clonotype turned up many times. The chain joins TRBV29-1 to TRBJ1-1, with D tentatively TRBD1 (5 bases). The CDR3 has 14 residues. CDR1 is SQVTM, CDR2 ANQGSEA, per germline. V dropped 6 bases and J dropped 0 bases, with 14 bases sitting between them. The CDR3: CSVSMGGMNTEAFF. The CDR3 bases are TGCAGCGTATCGATGGGGGGTATGAACACTGAAGCTTTCTTT.

This rearrangement joins TRBV19 to TRBJ2-2; TRBD2 is a possible D gene (6 bases). V was cut by 4 bases and J by 7 bases, with 19 bases left in between. The CDR3 consists of 16 residues. Per the germline V gene, CDR1 is LNHDA and CDR2 is SQIVND (reference sequence). CDR3 nucleotide sequence: TGTGCCAGTAGTACGAGCCGGAGGGCCAAATTCGGGGAGCTGTTTTTT. Protein product: CASSTSRRAKFGELFF.

This CDR3 is CASSYRSQGTQYF. In DNA, the CDR3 is TGTGCCAGCAGTTACAGGAGTCAGGGGACCCAGTACTTC. J is TRBJ2-5 and V is TRBV6-5, with TRBD1 as a possible D gene (5 bases). Germline loops: CDR1 MNHEY, CDR2 SVGAGI. Trimming cost V 2 bases and J 7 bases, with 11 bases left between them. The CDR3 extends over 13 amino acids.

Worth noting for this clonotype: Since a much larger clone is just one base distant, this may be a read error. The genes are TRBV5-1 and TRBJ2-7, with D perhaps matching TRBD1 (6 bases). The DNA end is more similar to TRBJ2-1, so the J call may be wrong. Germline assignment: CDR1 SGHRS and CDR2 YFSETQ. The CDR3 is 12 amino acids. CDR3 in DNA: TGCGCCAGCAGCCCACAGGGCTACGAGCAGTTCTTC. Translated, it gives CASSPQGYEQFF.

The chain joins TRBV28 to TRBJ2-1; TRBD1 matches 8 bases. Germline V lookup: CDR1 MDHEN, CDR2 SYDVKM. V trimming: 3 bases; J trimming: 2 bases; junction bases outside the gene matches: 6. The CDR3 totals 16 residues. The CDR3 here is CASSFPGQGPYNEQFF. The CDR3 bases are TGTGCCAGCAGTTTCCCCGGACAGGGCCCCTACAATGAGCAGTTCTTC. The full variable domain, in which reference TRBV28 and TRBJ2-1 provide the parts outside the CDR3, is DVKVTQSSRYLVKRTGEKVFLECVQDMDHENMFWYRQDPGLGLRLIYFSYDVKMKEKGDIPEGYSVSREKKERFSLILESASTNQTSMYLCASSFPGQGPYNEQFFGPGTRLTVL.

At least ten counts were recorded for this clonotype. The chain has TRBV2 and TRBJ1-5; 8 nucleotides match TRBD1. CDR3 size: 14 residues. V shed 5 bases and J 7 bases; nucleotides not matched to a gene: 7. Germline assignment: CDR1 SNHLY and CDR2 FYNNEI. Here the CDR3 DNA reads TGTGCCAGCAGTCGAGGACAGGGAGGACAGCCCCAGCATTTT. Protein: CASSRGQGGQPQHF.

This rearrangement joins TRBV6-2 or TRBV6-3 to TRBJ2-1, with 11 bases matching TRBD2. Germline CDR1 and CDR2: MNHEY and SVGEGT. There are 15 residues in the CDR3. J gave up 9 bases and V 7 bases, and 11 bases lay outside the gene matches. CDR3 protein: CASIAGGEYKPEQFF. The CDR3 DNA reads as TGTGCCAGCATAGCGGGAGGGGAGTACAAGCCTGAGCAGTTCTTC.

In its sample, this clonotype was seen many times. J is TRBJ1-1 and V is TRBV20-1; D is unresolved. Trimming pared 3 bases from V and 7 bases from J, leaving 15 bases between. The CDR3 consists of 13 residues. Germline CDR1 reads DFQATT; CDR2 reads SNEGSKA (reference sequence). Here the CDR3 DNA reads TGCAGTGCTAGGCCCTTCGGCAGCCTTGAAGCTTTCTTT. Encoded protein: CSARPFGSLEAFF.

This clonotype has a count of ten or more. The gene calls are TRBV11-2 and TRBJ2-2; TRBD1 or TRBD2 may be the D gene (5 bases each). This CDR3 spans 15 amino acids. V was clipped by 7 bases and J by 6 bases, with 18 bases between them. CDR1 and CDR2 (germline): SGHAT, FQNNGV. The CDR3 spells CASTQEWGWAGELFF. CDR3 bases: TGTGCCAGCACCCAAGAGTGGGGGTGGGCCGGGGAGCTGTTTTTT.

The gene calls are TRBV6-5 and TRBJ2-5; 9 bases fit TRBD1. CDR1 and CDR2 (germline): MNHEY, SVGAGI. The trim removed 2 bases at V and 7 bases at J, leaving 20 bases unmatched. CDR3 length: 19 amino acids. The CDR3 nucleotides read TGTGCCAGCAGTTACCGAGTCCCGGGACAGGGTGAAGCACAGGGGACCCAGTACTTC. Residues: CASSYRVPGQGEAQGTQYF.